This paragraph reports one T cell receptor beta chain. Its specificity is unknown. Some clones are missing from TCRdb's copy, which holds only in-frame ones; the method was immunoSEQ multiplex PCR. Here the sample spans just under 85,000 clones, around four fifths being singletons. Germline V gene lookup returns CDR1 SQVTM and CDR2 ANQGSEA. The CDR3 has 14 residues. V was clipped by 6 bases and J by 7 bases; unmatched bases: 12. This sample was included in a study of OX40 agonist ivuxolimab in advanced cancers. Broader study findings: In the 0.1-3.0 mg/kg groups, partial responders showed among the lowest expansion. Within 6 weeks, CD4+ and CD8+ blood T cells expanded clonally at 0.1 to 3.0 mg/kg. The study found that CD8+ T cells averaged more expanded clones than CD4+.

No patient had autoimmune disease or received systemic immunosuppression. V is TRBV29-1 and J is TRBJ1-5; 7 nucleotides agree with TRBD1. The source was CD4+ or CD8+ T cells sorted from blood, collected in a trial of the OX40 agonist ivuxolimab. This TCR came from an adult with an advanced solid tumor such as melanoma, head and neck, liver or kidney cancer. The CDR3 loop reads CSVILQGLNQPQHF. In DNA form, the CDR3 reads TGCAGCGTCATACTACAGGGGTTGAACCAGCCCCAGCATTTT. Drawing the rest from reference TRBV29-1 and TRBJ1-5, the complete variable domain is SAVISQKPSRDICQRGTSLTIQCQVDSQVTMMFWYRQQPGQSLTLIATANQGSEATYESGFVIDKFPISRPNLTFSTLTVSNMSPEDSSIYLCSVILQGLNQPQHFGDGTRLSIL.